Many counts were recorded for the clone carrying this T cell receptor beta chain. The data derive from a study of neurological immune-mediated disorders. V lost 5 bases, J lost 2 bases, and 3 bases stayed unmatched. This CDR3 has 14 residues. CDR1 is ENHRY, CDR2 SYGVKD, per germline. TCRdb re-called the 5' RACE reads through MiXCR, storing one row per CDR3 protein. Seen here are about 74,000 distinct CDR3 sequences, 4% to 6% observed once, and the top ten hold just under 7.5%. This chain links TRBV10-3 with TRBJ1-3; 7 nucleotides align to TRBD1. Sequenced sample: PBMCs. This receptor was identified in a man aged 18 to 30 with multiple sclerosis. The CDR3 sequence: CAISRQGTGNTIYF. DNA of the CDR3: TGTGCCATCAGTCGACAGGGAACTGGAAACACCATATATTTT.